The 28 T cell receptor beta chains below come from one sample, sequenced in a study of a mutant IDH1 vaccine in newly diagnosed glioma. The assay was immunoSEQ multiplex PCR, and TCRdb's table has in-frame clones only and misses some. The table records some 87,000 clones, about four fifths of them present only once. As for time point: baseline, week 1 (first vaccination visit). Treatment reported: pre-vaccination baseline after standard-of-care therapy. The sample consisted of PBMCs, taken from a glioma patient treated with radiotherapy, temozolomide or both. The receptors were gathered from a middle-aged man with glioma.

This rearrangement joins TRBV18 to TRBJ1-2; D is undetermined. This CDR3 region has 13 residues. Germline CDR1 is KGHSH and CDR2 is LQKENI. V was clipped by 3 bases and J by 4 bases, with 9 bases between them. CDR3 protein: CASSPTQTYGYTF. The DNA for the CDR3 is TGTGCCAGCTCACCCACTCAAACCTATGGCTACACCTTC.

Points on this clone: Additional DNA sequences in this sample encode the identical CDR3. This chain uses TRBV20-1 with TRBJ2-1; D unresolved. There are 10 residues in the CDR3. V lost 6 bases, J lost 10 bases, and 10 bases lay in between. CDR1 DFQATT and CDR2 SNEGSKA come from the germline V gene (reference sequence). Written as DNA, the CDR3 is TGCAGTGCCGCTGCTCTAGAGCAGTTCTTC. This codes for CSAAALEQFF.

The CDR3 nucleotides read TGTGCCACCAAGGGAGGGCTACGGCACGAGCAGTACTTC. Amino acids: CATKGGLRHEQYF. The rearrangement joins TRBV28 to TRBJ2-7; 7 nucleotides match TRBD2. Looked up from germline, CDR1 is MDHEN and CDR2 is SYDVKM. The trim removed 10 bases at V and 5 bases at J, leaving 11 bases unmatched. The CDR3 is 13 residues long.

V and J are TRBV2 and TRBJ1-5; D gene unclear. V was pared by 4 bases and J by 0 bases, with 10 bases between. Germline CDR1 reads SNHLY; CDR2 reads FYNNEI. The CDR3 is made up of 15 amino acids. DNA of the CDR3: TGTGCCAGCAGTGTCTTTATGAATAGCAATCAGCCCCAGCATTTT. Translated: CASSVFMNSNQPQHF.

The CDR3 DNA sequence: TGTGCCAGCAGCTCAACAGCTTCTAGCTATGGCTACACCTTC. This gives the protein CASSSTASSYGYTF. This rearrangement joins TRBV5-6 to TRBJ1-2; D remains unclear. The CDR3 spans 14 residues. Deletions cut 3 bases from V and 4 bases from J, with 13 bases between. CDR1 and CDR2 from the germline V gene are SGHDT and YYEEEE.

V is TRBV7-2 and J is TRBJ1-2; 9 bases are shared with TRBD1. The CDR3 sequence is 16 residues long. Unmatched junction bases numbered 9, after V lost 5 bases and J lost 2 bases. The germline CDR1 and CDR2 sequences are SGHTA and FQGNSA. In DNA form, the CDR3 reads TGTGCCAGCAGCCCATCCACAGGGGGCGTAAACTATGGCTACACCTTC. It is translated as CASSPSTGGVNYGYTF.

The rearrangement links TRBV4-1 to TRBJ2-1; perhaps TRBD2 as D (5 bases). The germline V gene has CDR1 MGHRA and CDR2 YSYEKL. Trimming pared 5 bases from V and 1 base from J, leaving 18 bases between. The CDR3 consists of 17 residues. CDR3 amino acids: CASSKKGWEFSYNEQFF. DNA for the CDR3: TGCGCCAGCAGCAAAAAAGGGTGGGAGTTTTCCTACAATGAGCAGTTCTTC.

This clone was observed many times. The J gene is TRBJ2-1, the V gene TRBV2; D might be TRBD2 (6 bases). The CDR3 has 14 residues. Trimming pared 7 bases from V and 0 bases from J, leaving 10 bases between. Germline loops: CDR1 SNHLY, CDR2 FYNNEI. The CDR3 DNA reads TGTGCCAGCACTCGCGGGATCTCCTACAATGAGCAGTTCTTC. Its translation is CASTRGISYNEQFF.

The rearrangement links TRBV5-1 to TRBJ2-5, with D possibly TRBD1 on 5 matching bases. The CDR3 contains 13 residues. Germline CDR1 is SGHRS and CDR2 is YFSETQ. The ends were cut back, 1 base at V and 6 bases at J, with 10 bases in the middle. The CDR3 nucleotides are TGCGCCAGCAGCTTGCAAAGGGGCCAGACCCAGTACTTC. Translating gives CASSLQRGQTQYF. Together with reference TRBV5-1 and TRBJ2-5, the CDR3 gives the full variable domain: KAGVTQTPRYLIKTRGQQVTLSCSPISGHRSVSWYQQTPGQGLQFLFEYFSETQRNKGNFPGRFSGRQFSNSRSEMNVSTLELGDSALYLCASSLQRGQTQYFGPGTRLLVL.

In nucleotides, the CDR3 is TGTGCCAGCAGCCAAGTCCGGGACCGGAGGCCCGAGCAGTACTTC. Translating gives CASSQVRDRRPEQYF. The V call is TRBV14, the J call TRBJ2-7; either TRBD1 or TRBD2 may fit D (5 bases each). The CDR3 extends over 15 amino acids. Germline-derived CDR1 and CDR2 are SGHDN and FVKESK. V was trimmed by 1 base and J by 6 bases, leaving 16 bases between them.

This chain links TRBV29-1 with TRBJ1-2, with a possible D match to TRBD1 (6 bases). V was shortened by 4 bases and J by 2 bases, with 11 bases between the two germline ends. CDR3 length equals 13 residues. Per the germline V gene, CDR1 is SQVTM and CDR2 is ANQGSEA. The CDR3 loop is CSVGDKINYGYTF. The CDR3 DNA reads as TGCAGCGTTGGGGACAAGATAAACTATGGCTACACCTTC.

CDR3 region: CAGIAGGLGDTQYF. CDR3 nucleotide sequence: TGTGCCGGGATAGCGGGGGGGCTTGGAGATACGCAGTATTTT. The V gene is TRBV2, the J gene TRBJ2-3; 11 bases line up with TRBD2. CDR3 size: 14 residues. The V gene's germline CDR1 is SNHLY and CDR2 FYNNEI. V was pared by 11 bases and J by 5 bases, with 9 bases of the junction left unmatched.

The V call is TRBV11-3, the J call TRBJ2-5, with TRBD1 identical over 7 bases. The CDR3 is 13 amino acids. The junction had 3 bases not matched to a gene; V was cut back by 3 bases and J by 5 bases. Germline CDR1 SGHNT, CDR2 YENEEA. The CDR3 bases are TGTGCCAGCAGCTTCGGCAGGGGGGAGACCCAGTACTTC. Protein: CASSFGRGETQYF.

This clone came up a few times. J is TRBJ1-4 and V is TRBV6-4; D ambiguous. Trimming shortened V by 4 bases and J by 5 bases, and 14 bases separated the two germline ends. This CDR3 is built from 15 residues. In germline, CDR1 is MRHNA, CDR2 SNTAGT. The CDR3 DNA reads as TGTGCCAGCAGTGCAGGCCGGGCCCCGAATGAAAAACTGTTTTTT. Protein product: CASSAGRAPNEKLFF.

The V gene is TRBV19, the J gene TRBJ1-5, with D perhaps matching TRBD1 (6 bases). This CDR3 is built from 15 residues. Trimming left V 6 bases short and J 2 bases short, with 14 bases between. Germline V lookup: CDR1 LNHDA, CDR2 SQIVND (reference sequence). For the CDR3, the DNA is TGTGCCAGTAGGGACAGCAATAACGGCAATCAGCCCCAGCATTTT. Amino acids: CASRDSNNGNQPQHF.

The V gene is TRBV5-1, the J gene TRBJ2-5; TRBD2 is a possible D gene (5 bases). The CDR3 sequence is 15 residues long. The V end lost 4 bases, the J end lost 2 bases, and 15 bases lay between the germline ends. The germline V gene has CDR1 SGHRS and CDR2 YFSETQ. The CDR3 DNA is TGCGCCAGCAGCGCCCCTCGGGGAACACAAGAGACCCAGTACTTC. Encoded protein: CASSAPRGTQETQYF.

The rearrangement links TRBV13 to TRBJ2-7; the match to TRBD1 covers 7 bases. This CDR3 region has 14 residues. Germline loops: CDR1 PRHDT, CDR2 FYEKMQ (reference sequence). The trim removed 5 bases at V and 1 base at J, leaving 5 bases unmatched. The CDR3 sequence: CASSSRTGSYEQYF. CDR3 nucleotides: TGTGCCAGCAGCAGCCGGACAGGATCCTACGAGCAGTACTTC.

This rearrangement joins TRBV19 to TRBJ2-1; a weak D match, TRBD2 (7 bases). CDR1 and CDR2 from the germline V gene are LNHDA and SQIVND (reference sequence). CDR3 length: 17 residues. With 6 bases removed from V and 1 base from J, the gap between germline ends came to 19 bases. The CDR3 is CASRPPQGGVSYNEQFF. In nucleotides, the CDR3 is TGTGCCAGTAGGCCTCCTCAAGGGGGGGTATCCTACAATGAGCAGTTCTTC.

The chain uses TRBV7-2 and TRBJ1-6, with 8 bases identical to TRBD1. CDR1 SGHTA and CDR2 FQGNSA come from the germline V gene. The CDR3 extends over 15 amino acids. After removal of 5 bases from V and 9 bases from J, the junction contained 9 bases not matched to a gene. The CDR3 reads CASSHQDRVFSPLHF. The CDR3 DNA reads TGTGCCAGCAGCCATCAGGACAGGGTTTTTTCACCCCTCCACTTT. Complete variable domain (other parts from reference TRBV7-2 and TRBJ1-6): GAGVSQSPSNKVTEKGKDVELRCDPISGHTALYWYRQSLGQGLEFLIYFQGNSAPDKSGLPSDRFSAERTGGSVSTLTIQRTQQEDSAVYLCASSHQDRVFSPLHFGNGTRLTVT.

The chain couples TRBV4-3 to TRBJ1-1; D is uncertain. CDR3 length equals 14 residues. Looked up from germline, CDR1 is LGHNA and CDR2 is YSLEER. V was clipped by 1 base and J by 0 bases, with 6 bases between them. In DNA form, the CDR3 reads TGCGCCAGCAGCCAAGGCCGAATGAACACTGAAGCTTTCTTT. Its translation is CASSQGRMNTEAFF.

The rearrangement links TRBV7-8 to TRBJ1-1; D is ambiguous. The CDR3 length is 14 residues. Germline values: CDR1 SGHVS, CDR2 FQNEAQ. The V end lost 5 bases, the J end lost 3 bases, and 13 bases lay between the germline ends. The CDR3 protein is CASSTNYRDTEAFF. CDR3 sequence (DNA): TGTGCCAGCAGCACCAACTACAGAGACACTGAAGCTTTCTTT.

This chain uses TRBV30 with TRBJ2-5; 7 bases match TRBD2. Germline V CDR1 and CDR2: GTSNPN, SVGIG (reference sequence). The CDR3 runs 12 residues. The J segment lost 3 bases and the V segment lost 4 bases, leaving 2 bases of the junction unmatched. This chain's CDR3 is CAWTAGEETQYF. In DNA form, the CDR3 reads TGTGCCTGGACCGCGGGGGAAGAGACCCAGTACTTC.

The J gene is TRBJ1-2, the V gene TRBV6-5; 7 nucleotides match TRBD1. Germline V gene lookup returns CDR1 MNHEY and CDR2 SVGAGI. The J segment lost 4 bases and the V segment lost 10 bases, leaving 9 bases of the junction unmatched. The CDR3 runs to 13 residues. The CDR3: CATVDRNLYGYTF. The CDR3 region has the DNA TGTGCCACCGTGGACAGGAACCTCTATGGCTACACCTTC.

The chain combines TRBV19 with TRBJ1-5, with D hard to call. Trimming took 3 bases from V and 4 from J, leaving 7 bases between them. Germline V CDR1 and CDR2: LNHDA, SQIVND (reference sequence). This CDR3 is 13 amino acids long. CDR3 in amino acids: CASSIGGNQPQHF. Written as DNA, the CDR3 is TGTGCCAGTAGTATCGGCGGGAATCAGCCCCAGCATTTT.

The J gene is TRBJ2-3, the V gene TRBV18, with unresolved D. The CDR3 sequence is 13 residues long. V dropped 6 bases and J dropped 10 bases, with 17 bases sitting between them. Looked up from germline, CDR1 is KGHSH and CDR2 is LQKENI. CDR3 sequence: CASSATQPPSQYF. Written as DNA, the CDR3 is TGTGCCAGCTCCGCAACCCAGCCCCCATCGCAGTATTTT.

This clone was seen only a few times. The rearrangement uses TRBV5-1 and TRBJ1-4; 8 bases match TRBD1. In germline, CDR1 is SGHRS, CDR2 YFSETQ. After removal of 4 bases from V and 3 bases from J, the junction contained 5 bases not matched to a gene. The CDR3 spans 15 residues. The CDR3 sequence: CASSPGTGPNEKLFF. The CDR3 DNA sequence: TGCGCCAGCAGCCCCGGGACAGGTCCTAATGAAAAACTGTTTTTT. The complete variable domain, with remaining parts taken from reference TRBV5-1 and TRBJ1-4, reads KAGVTQTPRYLIKTRGQQVTLSCSPISGHRSVSWYQQTPGQGLQFLFEYFSETQRNKGNFPGRFSGRQFSNSRSEMNVSTLELGDSALYLCASSPGTGPNEKLFFGSGTQLSVL.

The V call is TRBV29-1, the J call TRBJ2-7; TRBD2 matches 8 bases. Germline V gene sequence: CDR1 SQVTM, CDR2 ANQGSEA. The CDR3 runs to 15 residues. V lost 7 bases, J lost 0 bases, and 11 bases stayed unmatched. The chain's CDR3 is CSALGVAGNSYEQYF. The CDR3 DNA follows: TGCAGCGCCCTAGGGGTAGCGGGGAACTCCTACGAGCAGTACTTC.

The chain is built from TRBV6-1 and TRBJ2-4; D possibly corresponds to TRBD2 (5 bases). V dropped 6 bases and J dropped 13 bases, with 13 bases sitting between them. This CDR3 has 11 amino acids. CDR1 and CDR2 from the germline V gene are MNHNS and SASEGT. The CDR3 nucleotides read TGTGCCAGCAGATCTACTAGTACACAGTACTTC. Its protein is CASRSTSTQYF.